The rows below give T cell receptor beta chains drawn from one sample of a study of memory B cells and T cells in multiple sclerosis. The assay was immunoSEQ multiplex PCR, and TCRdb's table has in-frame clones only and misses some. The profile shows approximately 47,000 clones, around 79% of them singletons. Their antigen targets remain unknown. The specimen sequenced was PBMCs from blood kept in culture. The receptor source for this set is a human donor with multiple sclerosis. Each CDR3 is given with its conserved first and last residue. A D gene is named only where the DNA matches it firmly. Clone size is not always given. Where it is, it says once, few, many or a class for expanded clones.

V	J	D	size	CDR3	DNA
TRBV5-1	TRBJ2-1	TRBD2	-	CASSTTGTSGGAFNEQFF	TGCGCCAGCAGCACAACCGGGACTAGCGGGGGGGCCTTCAATGAGCAGTTCTTC
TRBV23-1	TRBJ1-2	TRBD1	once	CACRGLFGHGYTF	TGCGCCTGCAGGGGGCTTTTCGGGCATGGCTACACCTTC
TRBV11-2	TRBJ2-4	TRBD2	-	CASSFSFGAGGLVKNIQYF	TGTGCCAGCAGCTTCTCCTTCGGAGCGGGGGGGCTTGTCAAAAACATTCAGTACTTC
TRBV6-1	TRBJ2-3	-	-	CASSEASGLYTDTQYF	TGTGCCAGCAGTGAAGCTTCCGGACTGTACACAGATACGCAGTATTTT
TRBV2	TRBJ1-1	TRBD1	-	CASKRTGNTEAFF	TGTGCCAGCAAAAGGACAGGGAACACTGAAGCTTTCTTT
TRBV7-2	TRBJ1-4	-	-	CASSSGRANEKLFF	TGTGCCAGCAGCTCGGGACGGGCTAATGAAAAACTGTTTTTT
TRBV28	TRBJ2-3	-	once	CASSLGGLGTDTQYF	TGTGCCAGCAGTCTGGGGGGCTTGGGCACAGATACGCAGTATTTT
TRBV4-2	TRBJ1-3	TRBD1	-	CASSQGRLGQVRSPHSGNTIYF	TGTGCCAGCAGCCAAGGTCGTCTCGGACAGGTTCGCTCCCCTCACTCTGGAAACACCATATATTTT
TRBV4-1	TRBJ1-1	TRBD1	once	CASSQAQGDTEAFF	TGCGCCAGCAGCCAAGCACAGGGGGACACTGAAGCTTTCTTT
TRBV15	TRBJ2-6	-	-	CATSRVQGGSSGANVLTF	TGTGCCACCAGCAGGGTCCAGGGGGGTAGCTCTGGGGCCAACGTCCTGACTTTC